This T cell receptor (beta chain) was recovered during a study of glioma-infiltrating T cells after dendritic cell vaccination. Overall study context: Monocyte-derived dendritic cells, cultured less than 8 days with IL-4 and GM-CSF, were pulsed with autologous tumor lysate.

The time point denotes: after dendritic cell vaccination, including at tumor progression/relapse. The repertoire was sequenced with immunoSEQ multiplex PCR; TCRdb's copy has only in-frame clones and lacks some. The table includes roughly 85,000 clones, approximately 81% detected once. The CDR3 is made up of 17 amino acids. Germline trimming cut 1 base from V and 2 bases from J; bases unmatched to any gene: 4. The germline gives CDR1 LNHNV, CDR2 YYDKDF (reference sequence). The specimen comprised blood, sampled after dendritic cell vaccination. This sequence was found in a human donor with glioblastoma. The rearrangement joins TRBV15 to TRBJ2-3; 12 bases agree with TRBD2. The DNA of the CDR3 is TGTGCCACCAGCAGAGTTAGGACTAGCGGGACCACAGATACGCAGTATTTT. Residues: CATSRVRTSGTTDTQYF.